What follows are 10 T cell receptor beta chains derived from one specimen sequenced in a study of cytomegalovirus exposure and HLA in healthy donors. Primers: 60 Vbeta forward and 13 Jbeta reverse. Method: immunoSEQ multiplex PCR; TCRdb's copy keeps in-frame clones and lacks some. Of roughly 100,000 clones listed, approximately 70% are singletons. Material for sequencing was PBMCs. Every receptor here comes from a boy aged 5-17 years in good health and CMV-seronegative.

The rearrangement uses TRBV7-9 and TRBJ2-7; tentatively, D is TRBD1 (6 bases). The V end lost 7 bases, the J end lost 0 bases, and 13 bases lay between the germline ends. CDR1 and CDR2 (germline): SEHNR, FQNEAQ (reference sequence). This CDR3 is built from 14 residues. CDR3 sequence: CASTPDRSSYEQYF. CDR3 coding DNA: TGTGCCAGCACCCCCGACAGGAGCTCCTACGAGCAGTACTTC.

The chain joins TRBV28 to TRBJ2-7; possibly TRBD2 for D (6 bases). V lost 6 bases to trimming and J lost 0 bases, with 15 bases between them. This CDR3 region has 15 residues. Germline loops: CDR1 MDHEN, CDR2 SYDVKM. Here the CDR3 reads CASRGGTDDSYEQYF. The CDR3 DNA follows: TGTGCCAGCAGGGGTGGGACTGACGACTCCTACGAGCAGTACTTC.

V is TRBV27 and J is TRBJ2-1; a weak D match, TRBD2 (6 bases). This CDR3 comprises 14 residues. V lost 3 bases and J lost 6, with 12 bases in between. The germline gives CDR1 MNHEY, CDR2 SMNVEV (reference sequence). Here the CDR3 DNA reads TGTGCCAGCAGTTTTATCCCCGGGGGCAATGAGCAGTTCTTC. Amino acids: CASSFIPGGNEQFF.

The chain employs TRBV9 and TRBJ2-1; D may be TRBD2 (5 bases). Trimming stripped 0 bases from V and 5 bases from J, with 9 bases between. Germline CDR1 and CDR2: SGDLS and YYNGEE. This CDR3 contains 14 residues. The CDR3 sequence: CASSVGGGDNEQFF. CDR3 in DNA: TGTGCCAGCAGCGTAGGTGGAGGAGACAATGAGCAGTTCTTC.

The chain combines TRBV6-6 with TRBJ2-3; the D gene is possibly TRBD2 (5 bases). V was cut by 2 bases and J by 8 bases, with 5 bases left in between. Germline lookup yields CDR1 MNHNY and CDR2 SVGAGI (reference sequence). The CDR3 has 11 amino acids. CDR3 sequence reads: CASSYLATQYF. The CDR3 coding sequence is TGTGCCAGCAGTTACCTAGCTACGCAGTATTTT.

This clone was seen more than once but under ten times. CDR3 in DNA: TGCGCCAGCAGCCAACCCCTAGCATTTGGGGACACAGATACGCAGTATTTT. This translates into CASSQPLAFGDTDTQYF. The J gene is TRBJ2-3, the V gene TRBV4-1; D possibly corresponds to TRBD2 (5 bases). The CDR3 totals 17 residues. Germline V CDR1 and CDR2: MGHRA, YSYEKL. V lost 2 bases and J 2 bases, leaving 17 bases between the germline ends.

The count of this clone is one. J is TRBJ2-5 and V is TRBV5-1, with a weak D call TRBD2 (5 bases). V shed 0 bases and J shed 2 bases, with 8 bases lying between them. The CDR3 has 14 residues. CDR1 is SGHRS and CDR2 is YFSETQ in the germline V gene. The CDR3, as DNA: TGCGCCAGCAGCTTGGGGGAGTTTCAAGAGACCCAGTACTTC. This gives the protein CASSLGEFQETQYF.

The chain employs TRBV7-2 and TRBJ1-2; 8 bases agree with TRBD1. The germline CDR1 and CDR2 sequences are SGHTA and FQGNSA. The CDR3 is 17 residues long. Trimming took 5 bases from V and 7 from J; bases not matched to a gene: 18. The CDR3 DNA reads as TGTGCCAGCAGCAAAGCCGGTTTGGGGACAGGAATAGGTGGCTACACCTTC. It is translated as CASSKAGLGTGIGGYTF. Drawing the rest from reference TRBV7-2 and TRBJ1-2, the complete variable domain is GAGVSQSPSNKVTEKGKDVELRCDPISGHTALYWYRQSLGQGLEFLIYFQGNSAPDKSGLPSDRFSAERTGGSVSTLTIQRTQQEDSAVYLCASSKAGLGTGIGGYTFGSGTRLTVV.

The CDR3 loop is CASSLVAGGTDTQYF. The CDR3 DNA reads TGTGCCAGCAGCTTGGTAGCGGGAGGGACAGATACGCAGTATTTT. This rearrangement joins TRBV5-6 to TRBJ2-3, with 11 bases matching TRBD2. Trimming removed 0 bases from V and 3 bases from J; junction bases left unmatched: 0. The CDR3 sequence is 15 residues long. The germline gives CDR1 SGHDT, CDR2 YYEEEE.

This clone has a single count. The chain uses TRBV28 and TRBJ2-2; D possibly corresponds to TRBD2 (5 bases). The ends were cut back, 4 bases at V and 2 bases at J, with 17 bases in the middle. Germline lookup yields CDR1 MDHEN and CDR2 SYDVKM. The CDR3 covers 17 residues. The CDR3 nucleotides are TGTGCCAGCAGTTCCCTGGGAGAGGGAACCAACACCGGGGAGCTGTTTTTT. This encodes CASSSLGEGTNTGELFF.